This T cell receptor (beta chain) stems from a study of cytomegalovirus exposure and HLA in healthy donors. Whole-study context: As an earlier analysis found, 150 million to 200 million T cells yielded about 120 million unique TCR beta sequences.

The PCR used 60 Vbeta and 13 Jbeta primers. Here immunoSEQ multiplex PCR was the method, and the copy in TCRdb shows in-frame clones only, minus some. Here the sample spans 100,000 to 150,000 clones, roughly four fifths being singletons. Germline lookup yields CDR1 SGHNT and CDR2 YYREEE (reference sequence). There are 14 residues in the CDR3. The V end was cut by 5 bases, the J end by 0 bases, with 9 bases between. Sequenced material: PBMCs. This receptor was taken from a middle-aged man in good health and CMV-seronegative. This chain links TRBV5-4 with TRBJ1-3, with D tentatively TRBD1 (5 bases). CDR3 in DNA: TGTGCCAGCAGTAAGCAGGGCTCTGGAAACACCATATATTTT. It translates to CASSKQGSGNTIYF. The variable domain in full, completed from reference TRBV5-4 and TRBJ1-3, reads ETGVTQSPTHLIKTRGQQVTLRCSSQSGHNTVSWYQQALGQGPQFIFQYYREEENGRGNFPPRFSGLQFPNYSSELNVNALELDDSALYLCASSKQGSGNTIYFGEGSWLTVV.